What follows are 32 T cell receptor beta chains derived from one specimen sequenced in a study of CD8 T cells in ankylosing spondylitis. The study, taken as a whole, reports: In ankylosing spondylitis blood, a motif of roughly 8 highly homologous TCR beta variants appeared characteristic.

TCRdb processed the 5' RACE reads anew with MiXCR; each CDR3 protein has one entry. The data show around 490,000 distinct CDR3 sequences, approximately 5.3% seen once. No cognate antigen is known for these TCRs. The sequencing input was blood, either unsorted or a sorted T cell fraction (not recorded which). Source of these receptors: a male donor with ankylosing spondylitis.

This clonotype was counted at least ten times. J is TRBJ2-1 and V is TRBV5-1; no clear D. V lost 4 bases, J lost 3 bases, and 11 bases lay in between. Germline V gives CDR1 SGHRS, CDR2 YFSETQ. The CDR3 has 14 residues. CDR3 amino acids: CASSQEPDYNEQFF. The CDR3 nucleotides are TGCGCCAGCAGCCAAGAACCGGACTACAATGAGCAGTTCTTC.

This clonotype was detected ten times or more. This chain uses TRBV20-1 with TRBJ2-7; the match to TRBD2 covers 13 bases. The V gene end was trimmed by 6 bases and the J gene end by 2 bases; junction bases not matched to a gene: 4. Looked up from germline, CDR1 is DFQATT and CDR2 is SNEGSKA (reference sequence). This CDR3 is 14 amino acids long. The chain's CDR3 is CSARLAGGAYEQYF. CDR3 coding DNA: TGCAGTGCCAGACTAGCGGGGGGAGCCTACGAGCAGTACTTC.

This clonotype has at least ten counts. V usage is TRBV5-6 and J usage is TRBJ2-1, with TRBD1 as a possible D gene (6 bases). V shed 4 bases and J shed 8 bases, with 25 bases lying between them. Germline assignment: CDR1 SGHDT and CDR2 YYEEEE. The CDR3 spans 17 residues. Written as DNA, the CDR3 is TGTGCCAGCAGCCGGTTTACAGGGTTGAGTATTGGGTATGAGCAGTTCTTC. Encoded protein: CASSRFTGLSIGYEQFF.

This clonotype was observed at least ten times. This rearrangement joins TRBV10-2 to TRBJ1-1, with D unresolved. V was trimmed by 2 bases and J by 4 bases, leaving 8 bases between them. This CDR3 has 13 residues. CDR1 and CDR2 from the germline V gene are WSHSY and SAAADI. For the CDR3, the DNA is TGCGCCAGCAGTGAGCCGGACGGCACTGAAGCTTTCTTT. Protein product: CASSEPDGTEAFF.

This clonotype was found many times. For the CDR3, the DNA is TGTGCCAGCAGCAGCCGCGACAGGGGGCGAGGCTACACCTTC. Its translation: CASSSRDRGRGYTF. This chain joins TRBV7-2 and TRBJ1-2, with 10 bases that match TRBD1. Germline V lookup: CDR1 SGHTA, CDR2 FQGNSA. V gave up 5 bases and J gave up 8 bases; unmatched junction bases: 8. The CDR3 consists of 14 residues.

This clonotype was seen a few times. This chain connects TRBV28 to TRBJ2-7; 11 nucleotides align to TRBD1. The CDR3 totals 15 residues. Germline values: CDR1 MDHEN, CDR2 SYDVKM. The V gene end was trimmed by 4 bases and the J gene end by 7 bases; junction bases not matched to a gene: 9. CDR3 sequence (DNA): TGTGCCAGCAGTTCCCCAGGACAGGGGGCAAAGGAGCAGTACTTC. Protein product: CASSSPGQGAKEQYF.

The genes are TRBV12-3 or TRBV12-4 and TRBJ1-2; D ambiguous. The CDR3 extends over 15 amino acids. V lost 6 bases and J 6 bases, leaving 20 bases between the germline ends. CDR3 region: CASRGGLGRRNGYTF. The DNA for the CDR3 is TGTGCCAGCAGGGGCGGGTTGGGGAGGAGGAATGGCTACACCTTC.

This clonotype has a count of ten or more. The genes are TRBV10-3 and TRBJ1-2; TRBD1 aligns across 10 bases. Germline trimming cut 0 bases from V and 6 bases from J; bases unmatched to any gene: 7. CDR3 length: 16 residues. Germline CDR1 is ENHRY and CDR2 is SYGVKD. The CDR3 sequence: CAISESKGQGIDGYTF. In nucleotides, the CDR3 is TGTGCCATCAGTGAGTCGAAGGGACAGGGGATTGATGGCTACACCTTC.

Notes on this clonotype: A read error may produce the germline difference seen at one junction end. This chain links TRBV7-7 with TRBJ1-1; D is perhaps TRBD1 (6 bases). This CDR3 is 14 amino acids long. Germline loops: CDR1 SSHAT, CDR2 FNYEAQ (reference sequence). In DNA form, the CDR3 reads TGTGCTAGCACCCCGATAGGGGGAGAAACTGAAGCTTTCTTT. As protein: CASTPIGGETEAFF.

This clonotype was found a few times. The chain has TRBV7-2 and TRBJ2-3, with D perhaps matching TRBD2 (6 bases). The CDR3 sequence is 14 residues long. With 5 bases removed from V and 1 base from J, the gap between germline ends came to 10 bases. CDR1 and CDR2 from the germline V gene are SGHTA and FQGNSA. CDR3 in amino acids: CASSRRRGTDTQYF. CDR3 sequence (DNA): TGTGCCAGCAGCCGGAGGAGGGGCACAGATACGCAGTATTTT.

This clonotype was picked up many times. CDR3 region: CSARGITEAFF. The CDR3 nucleotides are TGCAGTGCTAGAGGTATCACTGAAGCTTTCTTT. V and J are TRBV20-1 and TRBJ1-1; D gene uncertain. Germline CDR1 is DFQATT and CDR2 is SNEGSKA (reference sequence). Trimming removed 1 base at V and 4 bases at J, with 4 bases between. This CDR3 region has 11 residues.

This clonotype was observed at least ten times. This sequence joins TRBV9 and TRBJ2-1, with TRBD2 matching 11 bases. CDR1 is SGDLS, CDR2 YYNGEE, per germline. This CDR3 contains 15 residues. V gave up 0 bases and J gave up 8 bases; unmatched junction bases: 4. The CDR3 is CASSVVLAGVDEQFF. In DNA form, the CDR3 reads TGTGCCAGCAGCGTAGTACTAGCGGGAGTGGATGAGCAGTTCTTC.

The sample holds many counts of this clonotype. J is TRBJ1-2 and V is TRBV29-1, with 7 nucleotides matching TRBD1. This CDR3 comprises 13 residues. The V and J ends lost 3 bases and 5 bases, in that order; junction bases with no gene match: 6. Germline loops: CDR1 SQVTM, CDR2 ANQGSEA. The chain's CDR3 is CSVDRGLRYGYTF. The CDR3 DNA reads as TGCAGCGTTGATAGGGGGCTTCGATATGGCTACACCTTC. Full variable domain (missing parts from reference TRBV29-1 and TRBJ1-2): SAVISQKPSRDICQRGTSLTIQCQVDSQVTMMFWYRQQPGQSLTLIATANQGSEATYESGFVIDKFPISRPNLTFSTLTVSNMSPEDSSIYLCSVDRGLRYGYTFGSGTRLTVV.

This clonotype was detected ten times or more. The V gene is TRBV20-1, the J gene TRBJ2-3; the match to TRBD1 covers 8 bases. The CDR3 sequence is 12 residues long. Germline CDR1 is DFQATT and CDR2 is SNEGSKA (reference sequence). Germline trimming cut 3 bases from V and 4 bases from J; bases unmatched to any gene: 0. Here the CDR3 reads CSARDRADTQYF. CDR3 DNA: TGCAGTGCTAGGGACAGGGCAGATACGCAGTATTTT.

This clonotype was picked up many times. V and J are TRBV25-1 and TRBJ2-1; 11 bases map to TRBD2. The J segment lost 4 bases and the V segment lost 4 bases, leaving 6 bases of the junction unmatched. CDR1 and CDR2 (germline): MGHDK, SYGVNS. The CDR3 is 16 amino acids. Here the CDR3 DNA reads TGTGCCAGCAGTGTTTTAGCGGGAGGGCGATACAATGAGCAGTTCTTC. Protein product: CASSVLAGGRYNEQFF. The whole variable domain, remainder taken from reference TRBV25-1 and TRBJ2-1, is EADIYQTPRYLVIGTGKKITLECSQTMGHDKMYWYQQDPGMELHLIHYSYGVNSTEKGDLSSESTVSRIRTEHFPLTLESARPSHTSQYLCASSVLAGGRYNEQFFGPGTRLTVL.

This clonotype was recorded at least ten times. The rearrangement links TRBV5-1 to TRBJ2-3; D call uncertain. Germline-derived CDR1 and CDR2 are SGHRS and YFSETQ. There are 16 residues in the CDR3. Deletions cut 6 bases from V and 1 base from J, with 18 bases between. CDR3: CASKQAYSFGTDTQYF. The CDR3 nucleotides read TGCGCCAGCAAACAAGCTTACTCCTTCGGCACAGATACGCAGTATTTT.

There are many counts of this clonotype. The V and J genes are TRBV5-1 and TRBJ2-3; 8 bases are shared with TRBD1. CDR3 size: 14 residues. CDR1 is SGHRS and CDR2 is YFSETQ in the germline V gene. The ends lost 4 bases at V and 3 bases at J; junction bases unmatched: 4. CDR3 region: CASSQGQGTDTQYF. CDR3 nucleotide sequence: TGCGCCAGCAGCCAAGGACAGGGAACAGATACGCAGTATTTT.

This clonotype was counted ten times or more. V is TRBV3-1 and J is TRBJ1-5; no firm D call. Trimming left V 0 bases short and J 4 bases short, with 10 bases between. CDR1 and CDR2 from the germline V gene are LGHDT and YNNKEL (reference sequence). The CDR3 contains 15 residues. The CDR3, as DNA: TGTGCCAGCAGCCAAGACGTCGGCCGGAATCAGCCCCAGCATTTT. Amino acids: CASSQDVGRNQPQHF.

This clonotype was counted many times. The chain links TRBV28 to TRBJ2-7; D may be TRBD1 (6 bases). Per the germline V gene, CDR1 is MDHEN and CDR2 is SYDVKM. With 6 bases removed from V and 7 bases from J, the gap between germline ends came to 25 bases. The CDR3 has 16 amino acids. CDR3: CASSPLQTGGAREQYF. CDR3 in DNA: TGTGCCAGCAGCCCTCTCCAGACAGGTGGGGCGCGGGAGCAGTACTTC.

This clonotype was recorded at least ten times. The chain is built from TRBV20-1 and TRBJ1-3; a possible D gene is TRBD1 (5 bases). Per the germline V gene, CDR1 is DFQATT and CDR2 is SNEGSKA (reference sequence). Trimming pared 5 bases from V and 2 bases from J, leaving 10 bases between. The CDR3 spans 13 residues. DNA of the CDR3: TGCAGTGCTTACGGGACCGCTGGAAACACCATATATTTT. Translation gives CSAYGTAGNTIYF.

This clonotype was found many times. V and J are TRBV28 and TRBJ1-5; D may be TRBD1 (6 bases). The CDR3 extends over 16 amino acids. Trimming took off 6 bases at V and 5 bases at J, with 20 bases between the two ends. In germline, CDR1 is MDHEN, CDR2 SYDVKM. The CDR3 DNA is TGTGCCAGCAGCCGCCGGGGGCAGGGGAAATATCAGCCCCAGCATTTT. Translated, it gives CASSRRGQGKYQPQHF.

There are many counts of this clonotype. The rearrangement links TRBV4-3 to TRBJ2-5; the match to TRBD1 covers 11 bases. Per germline, CDR1 LGHNA and CDR2 YSLEER. The CDR3 loop spans 14 amino acids. Losses at the gene ends were 4 bases for V and 5 bases for J; bases not matched to a gene: 3. CDR3 residues: CASSRDRGDETQYF. CDR3 coding DNA: TGCGCCAGCAGCCGGGACAGGGGGGACGAGACCCAGTACTTC.

This clonotype has a handful of counts. This chain joins TRBV6-5 and TRBJ2-7, with TRBD1 identical over 9 bases. With V trimmed by 2 bases and J by 4 bases, 9 bases remained unmatched. CDR3 length equals 16 residues. Germline CDR1 is MNHEY and CDR2 is SVGAGI. CDR3 nucleotide sequence: TGTGCCAGCAGTTACCAAGGGGGGACAGGGCGATACGAGCAGTACTTC. Its protein product is CASSYQGGTGRYEQYF.

This clonotype has a count of ten or more. The chain recombines TRBV9 with TRBJ1-1; D is unclear. CDR3 size: 14 residues. V lost 4 bases and J 1 base, leaving 11 bases between the germline ends. Germline assignment: CDR1 SGDLS and CDR2 YYNGEE. The CDR3 loop reads CASSPSSGNTEAFF. In DNA, the CDR3 is TGTGCCAGCAGCCCCTCGTCAGGGAACACTGAAGCTTTCTTT.

This clonotype was detected ten times or more. The genes are TRBV29-1 and TRBJ2-1, with 9 bases that match TRBD1. This CDR3 is built from 17 residues. CDR1 and CDR2 (germline): SQVTM, ANQGSEA. J lost 0 bases, V lost 7 bases, and 13 bases had no gene match. The CDR3 reads CSAGGQGMTTSYNEQFF. The CDR3 DNA follows: TGCAGCGCTGGGGGACAGGGAATGACAACCTCCTACAATGAGCAGTTCTTC.

Many counts were recorded for this clonotype. The genes are TRBV5-1 and TRBJ2-7, with TRBD2 identical over 7 bases. This CDR3 has 15 amino acids. Unmatched junction bases numbered 4, after V lost 1 base and J lost 0 bases. Germline V gene lookup returns CDR1 SGHRS and CDR2 YFSETQ. DNA of the CDR3: TGCGCCAGCAGCTTGAGTCTAGCGGCCTCCTACGAGCAGTACTTC. This encodes CASSLSLAASYEQYF. The whole variable domain, remainder taken from reference TRBV5-1 and TRBJ2-7, is KAGVTQTPRYLIKTRGQQVTLSCSPISGHRSVSWYQQTPGQGLQFLFEYFSETQRNKGNFPGRFSGRQFSNSRSEMNVSTLELGDSALYLCASSLSLAASYEQYFGPGTRLTVT.

This clonotype was seen repeatedly, ten times or more. This chain joins TRBV15 and TRBJ2-1, with 7 bases fitting TRBD2. This CDR3 is built from 16 residues. The V gene end was trimmed by 1 base and the J gene end by 0 bases; junction bases not matched to a gene: 3. Germline values: CDR1 LNHNV, CDR2 YYDKDF (reference sequence). The CDR3 loop is CATSRGAGSSYNEQFF. CDR3 in DNA: TGTGCCACCAGCAGAGGAGCGGGAAGCTCCTACAATGAGCAGTTCTTC.

This clonotype was observed a handful of times. This chain connects TRBV4-2 to TRBJ2-7; 8 bases agree with TRBD2. In germline, CDR1 is LGHNA, CDR2 YNFKEQ. Trimming at V came to 1 base and at J to 5 bases, leaving 4 bases not matched to a gene. This CDR3 comprises 14 residues. This CDR3 is CASSQAGGGHEQYF. The CDR3 DNA reads TGTGCCAGCAGCCAAGCGGGAGGGGGACACGAGCAGTACTTC.

There are many counts of this clonotype. The chain couples TRBV11-2 to TRBJ1-1; D is possibly TRBD1 (5 bases). V gave up 7 bases and J gave up 0 bases, with 24 bases separating them. The CDR3 runs 18 residues. Germline CDR1 reads SGHAT; CDR2 reads FQNNGV. The CDR3 nucleotides read TGTGCCAGCAAACCCAGAGCAGGGAAGGAGGGGATGAACACTGAAGCTTTCTTT. Protein: CASKPRAGKEGMNTEAFF.

This clonotype occurred many times. The CDR3: CASSGQGSYGYTF. In DNA, the CDR3 is TGCGCCAGCAGCGGACAGGGATCCTATGGCTACACCTTC. The chain links TRBV5-1 to TRBJ1-2, with 8 nucleotides matching TRBD1. Trimming at V came to 4 bases and at J to 4 bases, leaving 3 bases not matched to a gene. This CDR3 has 13 amino acids. CDR1 and CDR2 (germline): SGHRS, YFSETQ. Together with reference TRBV5-1 and TRBJ1-2, the CDR3 gives the full variable domain: KAGVTQTPRYLIKTRGQQVTLSCSPISGHRSVSWYQQTPGQGLQFLFEYFSETQRNKGNFPGRFSGRQFSNSRSEMNVSTLELGDSALYLCASSGQGSYGYTFGSGTRLTVV.

Ten or more counts support this clonotype. The V call is TRBV7-2, the J call TRBJ2-2; D ambiguous. The length of the CDR3 is 15 residues. Per the germline V gene, CDR1 is SGHTA and CDR2 is FQGNSA. The V end was cut by 2 bases, the J end by 0 bases, with 7 bases between. The CDR3 reads CASSLSNANTGELFF. The CDR3, as DNA: TGTGCCAGCAGCTTAAGCAACGCGAACACCGGGGAGCTGTTTTTT.

There are many counts of this clonotype. The chain couples TRBV29-1 to TRBJ2-1, with a possible D match to TRBD2 (6 bases). CDR3 length: 14 amino acids. Germline V gives CDR1 SQVTM, CDR2 ANQGSEA. V lost 0 bases and J lost 2, with 8 bases in between. CDR3 amino acids: CSVEERGPYNEQFF. The CDR3 DNA reads as TGCAGCGTTGAAGAGCGGGGCCCCTACAATGAGCAGTTCTTC.